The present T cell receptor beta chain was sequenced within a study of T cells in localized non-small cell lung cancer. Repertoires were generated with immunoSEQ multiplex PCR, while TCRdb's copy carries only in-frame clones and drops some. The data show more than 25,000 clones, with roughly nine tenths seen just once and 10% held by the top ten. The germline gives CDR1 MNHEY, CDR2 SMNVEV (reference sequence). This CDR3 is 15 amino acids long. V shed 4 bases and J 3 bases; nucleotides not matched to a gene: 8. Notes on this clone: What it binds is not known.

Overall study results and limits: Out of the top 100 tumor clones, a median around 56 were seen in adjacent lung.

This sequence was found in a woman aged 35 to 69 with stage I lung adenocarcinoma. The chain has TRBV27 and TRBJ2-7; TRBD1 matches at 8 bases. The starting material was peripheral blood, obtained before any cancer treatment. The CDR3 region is CASSSYQTGVYEQYF. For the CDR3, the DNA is TGTGCCAGCAGTTCCTACCAGACAGGGGTCTACGAGCAGTACTTC.